What follows is one T cell receptor beta chain and its context. Which antigen it targets is not known. Base qualities are not provided; no much larger clone lies one nucleotide away. Reading the label with the study, this specimen's time point is: blood 2 weeks post-SBRT. This specimen's treatment or condition label, per the study, means: 15 Gy SBRT to primary tumor, nephrectomy 4 weeks later. To track tumor-enriched clonotypes, serial peripheral blood was sampled from radiation-treated patients at baseline and at 2 weeks and 4 weeks after SBRT. Every patient had renal cell carcinoma of clear cell pathology. The QIAamp DNA Blood Mini Kit (Qiagen) was used to prepare genomic DNA for TCR sequencing. The analyses included just those samples that passed every quality control check. The source of the sample is a study of radiation and T cells in renal cell carcinoma (dated by TCRdb to between 2020 and 2021). Concerning the study at large: The samples were obtained from a clinical trial, where primary renal cell carcinomas were treated with 15 Gy stereotactic body radiation therapy and then removed by nephrectomy 4 weeks afterward. Across all 50 or so samples, several million unique CDR3 nucleotide sequences, encoding 2 million to 3 million unique CDR3 amino acid sequences, were identified. In total, roughly 51 samples underwent TCR beta sequencing: some 25 tumors plus 27 peripheral blood samples.

TCR beta libraries were generated from genomic DNA with the immunoSEQ kit, following the manufacturer's recommendations. To prepare libraries, a first multiplex PCR with proprietary primers was run, followed by a second PCR that added unique barcodes, and a bead cleanup was done after each round. A positive control reaction and a negative control reaction, both provided in the kit, were run with every batch of samples. The final libraries were assessed on an Agilent 4200 TapeStation D1000 ScreenTape, pooled by volume, and quantified by qPCR. Sequencing was performed on an Illumina NextSeq500 with a MidOutput 150-cycle cartridge, and 156 Read1 and 15 Index1 cycles were run with kit custom primers. The pooled library was loaded at around 1.1 pM, and around 22% PhiX control was spiked in. From the authors' description of their analysis: Vendor-processed data were analyzed in R, with a clonotype defined as all T cells sharing the same CDR3 nucleotide sequence. For clone abundance analyses, frequencies were normalized to the 10,000 most abundant clones per sample. Public T cell clones, which averaged fewer than five per sample, were excluded before analysis. A difference in abundance of at least 32-fold between compartments was used to define tumor-enriched and baseline blood-enriched clonotypes. A beta-binomial differential abundance model was used to identify clonotypes that expanded or contracted between blood time points. Tumor-blood repertoire similarity was measured with the Baroni-Urbani and Buser coefficient, and groups were compared using two-tailed Wilcoxon tests in R. Sourced from immuneACCESS, this table was stored by TCRdb with only in-frame sequences that have V and J called. A share of the clones is absent; for the studies checked, an unresolved V gene accounts for under half, and the remainder has no known explanation. V and J calls and clone size are copied from that table; D and trimming were computed from the DNA. A total of about 130,000 clones appear in this sample, roughly four fifths of them only once. In total, the top ten clones hold around 1.8% of the sample.

Overall study results and their limits: Because pretreatment tumor biopsies were not available, the baseline intratumoral presence of clonotypes could not be determined. Changes in the blood repertoire were not tracked past 4 weeks after treatment. In blood, the top tumor clonotypes increased between baseline and 2 weeks post-radiation and then shrank by 4 weeks, which suggests that tumor-resident clones expanded only transiently. The single-armed trial design could not address effects of radiation dose or scheduling on the TCR repertoire.

This material consisted of blood, taken from a patient whose treatment included radiotherapy and nephrectomy. This TCR derives from a woman aged 55-69 years with renal cell carcinoma.

The CDR3 region: CASSLGGDAYEQYF. The sequenced DNA is TGTGCCAGCAGCCTCGGGGGGGACGCCTACGAGCAGTACTTC. This receptor chain uses TRBV25-1 and TRBJ2-7, with 8 junctional bases fitting TRBD2. Taken from cysteine to phenylalanine, the CDR3 has 14 residues. The CDR3 DNA has 42 bases and is translated from base 1. As encoded in the germline V gene, CDR1 is MGHDK while CDR2 is SYGVNS. The germline V and J ends show losses of 6 bases and 2 bases respectively, and no gene match explains 6 bases of the junction.